These T cell receptor beta chains were read from a single sample in a study of blood T cell repertoires in COVID-19. Sequencing used immunoSEQ multiplex PCR; TCRdb keeps in-frame clones, though not all of them. The sample records some 180,000 clones, around 79% being singletons. What was sequenced was peripheral blood. These receptors were obtained from a woman aged 40 to 50 with COVID-19, enrolled during active disease. Each CDR3 is given with its conserved first and last residue. Each record gives: clone size, D gene, J gene, V gene, CDR3 protein, CDR3 DNA. A D gene is named only where the DNA matches it firmly. Some rows mark clone size as missing; the rest say once, few, many or name a class of expanded clone.

few TRBD1 TRBJ2-5 TRBV19 CASRVTGGEETQYF TGTGCCAGTAGGGTTACAGGGGGCGAAGAGACCCAGTACTTC
NA TRBD1 TRBJ2-7 TRBV5-5 CASSRGQLVYEQYF TGTGCCAGCAGCCGGGGACAGTTAGTTTACGAGCAGTACTTC
NA NA TRBJ1-1 TRBV13 CASSLVDQDTEAFF TGTGCCAGCAGCTTAGTAGACCAGGATACTGAAGCTTTCTTT
once NA TRBJ2-7 TRBV25-1 CASVPPEVRVWGDYEQYF TGTGCCAGCGTCCCGCCTGAGGTAAGGGTTTGGGGGGACTACGAGCAGTACTTC
NA TRBD1 TRBJ2-3 TRBV4-1 CASSRTGASGTDTQYF TGCGCCAGCAGCCGGACAGGGGCCTCCGGTACAGATACGCAGTATTTT
NA NA TRBJ1-1 TRBV5-6 CASSYSTEAFF TGTGCCAGCAGCTACTCCACTGAAGCTTTCTTT
few TRBD2 TRBJ2-2 TRBV30 CAWSMAGGGTGELFF TGTGCCTGGAGTATGGCGGGAGGGGGGACCGGGGAGCTGTTTTTT
NA TRBD2 TRBJ2-7 TRBV7-9 CASGTSGSREQYF TGTGCCAGCGGGACTAGCGGGAGCCGCGAGCAGTACTTC
NA TRBD2 TRBJ2-3 TRBV10-3 CAISVLAGVGTDTQYF TGTGCCATCAGTGTACTAGCGGGAGTAGGGACAGATACGCAGTATTTT
NA TRBD1 TRBJ2-5 TRBV7-6 CASSANRDRKETQYF TGTGCCAGCAGCGCCAACCGGGACAGGAAAGAGACCCAGTACTTC
NA TRBD1 TRBJ2-7 TRBV12-3/TRBV12-4 CASSSQGGYEQYF TGTGCCAGCAGTTCACAGGGGGGCTACGAGCAGTACTTC
NA NA TRBJ2-5 TRBV18 CASSSGETQYF TGTGCCAGCTCATCGGGGGAGACCCAGTACTTC
NA NA TRBJ1-1 TRBV5-4 CASSLGDRGAFF TGTGCCAGCAGCTTGGGCGATCGTGGAGCTTTCTTT
many NA TRBJ1-2 TRBV4-3 CASSPQQRDPLGYTF TGCGCCAGCAGCCCCCAACAGAGAGACCCCTTAGGCTACACCTTC
NA TRBD1 TRBJ2-5 TRBV29-1 CSARQGVETQYF TGCAGCGCTCGACAGGGTGTGGAGACCCAGTACTTC
NA NA TRBJ1-2 TRBV27 CASSTLGGWGYTF TGTGCCAGCAGTACTTTAGGAGGCTGGGGCTACACCTTC